This T cell receptor beta chain was recorded in a study of blood T cell repertoires in COVID-19 (dated by TCRdb to the early 2020s). Regarding the complete study: Collaborator samples came from the United States, Italy and Spain and covered acute and convalescent phases of COVID-19. The material from the prospective study consisted of cDNA or gDNA derived from T cells, B-cell-depleted T cells, or PBMCs. Subjects who had been exposed to COVID-19, were actively infected with it, or had recovered from it provided the deeply sampled blood TCRbeta repertoires that made up the dataset. The repertoires were made available in a free public database intended to serve as a resource for research on the immune response to SARS-CoV-2. The samples were drawn from the first 160 participants of the ongoing ImmuneRACE study and from roughly 1,300 subjects provided by 6 global collaborators. Nearly every sample came with metadata listing a de-identified subject ID, COVID-19 status, age in years and sex. HLA class I and class II types, where available, came from metadata supplied by the sample provider rather than from assay-based typing. Findings and caveats that apply to the study as a whole: Clinical and demographic metadata were provided uncurated, with the amount varying by source and participant.

At one collaborating source in Seattle, patients were enrolled during active infection and were followed longitudinally through the course of disease. Whole blood was collected in K2EDTA tubes by collaborating institutions according to the institutions' own protocols. For TCRbeta analysis, collaborator samples were shipped as frozen whole blood, as isolated PBMCs, or as DNA extracted from either sample type. Compared with germline, V lacks 4 bases and J lacks 0 bases; bases without a gene match: 12. From the germline V gene, CDR1 is SNHLY and CDR2 is FYNNEI. From the cysteine up to the phenylalanine, the CDR3 has a length of 17 residues. Here the CDR3 DNA is all that survives: 51 bases in frame from base 1. Note on this clone: Its antigen target is currently unknown. Base qualities are not at hand, and no much larger clone is one base apart.

TCRbeta CDR3 regions were amplified from genomic DNA by means of the immunoSEQ Assay, a bias-controlled multiplex PCR. As for how the authors treated the data: The number of nucleated cells in each sample was estimated from the amplification of reference gene primers within the assay. To quantify the absolute abundance of each unique TCRbeta CDR3 rearrangement, sequence reads were collapsed and filtered. Productive Simpson clonality was computed per sample as the square root of Simpson's diversity index over productive rearrangements. TCRdb took over this immuneACCESS table, retaining in-frame rearrangements with V and J assigned. Such tables are incomplete; in checked studies, under half of the missing clones stem from an unresolved V gene, and the remainder is unexplained. V and J calls and clone size follow that table, whereas D and trimming were derived from the DNA. The sample records approximately 300,000 clones, more than 80% of which are singletons. The biggest ten clones account for around 6.8% of the sample.

The specimen was peripheral blood. This sequence was found in a woman aged 25 to 39 with COVID-19, enrolled during active disease. Recombination linked TRBV2 to TRBJ2-7; 7 middle bases align to TRBD2. In nucleotides, the sequence is TGTGCCAGCAGTGGACATACGAGCGGGACCACCTCCTACGAGCAGTACTTC. It specifies CASSGHTSGTTSYEQYF. Beyond the CDR3, the reference TRBV2 and TRBJ2-7 genes provide the residues; the full variable domain reads: EPEVTQTPSHQVTQMGQEVILRCVPISNHLYFYWYRQILGQKVEFLVSFYNNEISEKSEIFDDQFSVERPDGSNFTLKIRSTKLEDSAMYFCASSGHTSGTTSYEQYFGPGTRLTVT.